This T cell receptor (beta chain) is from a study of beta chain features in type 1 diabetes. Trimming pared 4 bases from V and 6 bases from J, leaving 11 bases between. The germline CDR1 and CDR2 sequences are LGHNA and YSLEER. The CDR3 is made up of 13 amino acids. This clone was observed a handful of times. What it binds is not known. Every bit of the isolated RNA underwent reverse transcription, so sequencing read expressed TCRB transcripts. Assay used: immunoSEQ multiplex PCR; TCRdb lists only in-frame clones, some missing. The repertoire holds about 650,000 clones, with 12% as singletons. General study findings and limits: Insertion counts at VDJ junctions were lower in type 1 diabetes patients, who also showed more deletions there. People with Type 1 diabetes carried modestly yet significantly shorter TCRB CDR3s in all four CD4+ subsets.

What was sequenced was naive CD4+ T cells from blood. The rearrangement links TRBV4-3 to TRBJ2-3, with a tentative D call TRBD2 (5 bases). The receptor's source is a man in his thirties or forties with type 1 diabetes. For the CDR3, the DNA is TGCGCCAGCAGCCCCTCTCGAGGGGATACGCAGTATTTT. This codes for CASSPSRGDTQYF.